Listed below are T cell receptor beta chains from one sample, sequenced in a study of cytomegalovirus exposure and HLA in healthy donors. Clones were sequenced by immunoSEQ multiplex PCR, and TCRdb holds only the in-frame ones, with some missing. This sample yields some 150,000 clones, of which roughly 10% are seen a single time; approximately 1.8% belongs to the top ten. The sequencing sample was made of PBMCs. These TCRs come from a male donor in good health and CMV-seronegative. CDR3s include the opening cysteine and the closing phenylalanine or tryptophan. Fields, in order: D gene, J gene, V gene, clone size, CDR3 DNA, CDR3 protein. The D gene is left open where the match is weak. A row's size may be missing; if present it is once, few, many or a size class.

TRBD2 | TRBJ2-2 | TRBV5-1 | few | TGCGCCAGCAGCCCCGCGGGGGGTAATTCCGGGGAGCTGTTTTTT | CASSPAGGNSGELFF
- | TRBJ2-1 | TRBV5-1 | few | TGCGCCAGCAGCGGACTGTCCACATCCAATGAGCAGTTCTTC | CASSGLSTSNEQFF
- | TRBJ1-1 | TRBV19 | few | TGTGCCAGTCAGACGGGGAACACTGAAGCTTTCTTT | CASQTGNTEAFF
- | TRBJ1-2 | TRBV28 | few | TGTGCCAGCAGTCTAACCCGGGGGGCCGTCTATGGCTACACCTTC | CASSLTRGAVYGYTF
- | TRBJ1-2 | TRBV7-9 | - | TGTGCCAGCAGCTGGAACCCGGAGCCCCGGGGAGACTATGGCTACACCTTC | CASSWNPEPRGDYGYTF
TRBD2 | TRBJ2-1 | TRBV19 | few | TGTGCCAGTAGTGGCGGACTAGCGGGTTCCTCCTACAATGAGCAGTTCTTC | CASSGGLAGSSYNEQFF
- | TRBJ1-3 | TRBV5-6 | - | TGTGCCAGCAGCTTGCGTGGGCACCGCTCTGGAAACACCATATATTTT | CASSLRGHRSGNTIYF
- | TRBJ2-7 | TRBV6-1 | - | TGTGCCAGCAGTGTCCGACCTCAGGGGGGCTTCTACGAGCAGTACTTC | CASSVRPQGGFYEQYF
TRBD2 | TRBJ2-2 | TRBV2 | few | TGTGCCAGCAGTTGGGCCGCGGGAGTCGGGGAGCTGTTTTTT | CASSWAAGVGELFF
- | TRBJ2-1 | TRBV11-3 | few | TGTGCCAGCAGCTTAGATGGGGCGGGGATAGACAATGAGCAGTTCTTC | CASSLDGAGIDNEQFF
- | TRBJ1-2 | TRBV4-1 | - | TGCGCCAGCAGCCAAGATGGGGCAGGGTGGTACACCTTC | CASSQDGAGWYTF
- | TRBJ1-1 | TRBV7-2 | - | TGTGCCAGCAGCCGCCAGGGTAAGGACACTGAAGCTTTCTTT | CASSRQGKDTEAFF
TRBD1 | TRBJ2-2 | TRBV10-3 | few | TGTGCCATCAGTGGCGGGACAGGAGTCACCGGGGAGCTGTTTTTT | CAISGGTGVTGELFF
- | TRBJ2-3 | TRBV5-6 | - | TGTGCCAGCAGCTTGTACCGGGGAGATACGCAGTATTTT | CASSLYRGDTQYF
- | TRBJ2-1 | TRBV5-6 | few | TGTGCCAGCAGCTTGGCCGGGGGATACGAGCAGTTCTTC | CASSLAGGYEQFF
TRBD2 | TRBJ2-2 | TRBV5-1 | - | TGCGCCAGCAGCGAGATAAGCGGGAGGGCCGGGGAGCTGTTTTTT | CASSEISGRAGELFF
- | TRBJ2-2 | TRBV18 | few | TGTGCCAGCTCCCTCGGACAGCTTCGAGCTGGGGAGCTGTTTTTT | CASSLGQLRAGELFF
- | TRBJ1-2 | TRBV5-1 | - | TGCGCCAGCAGCCAGGAAGCTAACTATGGCTACACCTTC | CASSQEANYGYTF
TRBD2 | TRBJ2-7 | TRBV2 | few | TGTGCCAGCAGTGACTTTGGCGGGGGAAACTCCTACGAGCAGTACTTC | CASSDFGGGNSYEQYF
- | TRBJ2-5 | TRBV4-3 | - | TGCGCCAGCAGCCCCTTCCTGATGCCCCGAGGCTTGGAGACCCAGTACTTC | CASSPFLMPRGLETQYF
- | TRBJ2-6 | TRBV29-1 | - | TGCAGCGTACAGGGCGGGCCCGTCCTGACTTTC | CSVQGGPVLTF
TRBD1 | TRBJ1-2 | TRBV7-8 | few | TGTGCCAGCAGCTCACACCGGACAGGGAACACCGGCTACACCTTC | CASSSHRTGNTGYTF
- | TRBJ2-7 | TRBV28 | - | TGTGCCAGCACCCTCAGCAGGGGCGTGGGGGAGCAGTACTTC | CASTLSRGVGEQYF
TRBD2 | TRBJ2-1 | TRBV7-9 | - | TGTGCCAGCAGCCCTAGGGGGCGGGAGGGGAATGAGCAGTTCTTC | CASSPRGREGNEQFF
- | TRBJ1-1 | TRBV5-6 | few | TGTGCCAGCAGCTTGTCAGGGGAGAGCACTGAAGCTTTCTTT | CASSLSGESTEAFF
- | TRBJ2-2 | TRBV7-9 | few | TGTGCCAGCAGCTCGACTCCAAGTGGGGAGCTGTTTTTT | CASSSTPSGELFF
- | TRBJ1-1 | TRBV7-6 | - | TGTGCCAGCAGCTTAGAAGGGGCGAACACTGAAGCTTTCTTT | CASSLEGANTEAFF
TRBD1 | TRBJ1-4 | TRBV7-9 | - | TGTGCCAGCAGCCACTCCGACAGGGGTGAAAAACTGTTTTTT | CASSHSDRGEKLFF
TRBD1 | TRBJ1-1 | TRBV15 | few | TGTGCCACCAGCCTTACCGGGACAGTGAACACTGAAGCTTTCTTT | CATSLTGTVNTEAFF
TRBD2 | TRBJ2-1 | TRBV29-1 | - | TGCAGCGTTGTTGGGACTAGCGGGGGAGACAATGAGCAGTTCTTC | CSVVGTSGGDNEQFF
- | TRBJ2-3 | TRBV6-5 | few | TGTGCCAGCAGTCGTGAGAGGGCCGCAGATACGCAGTATTTT | CASSRERAADTQYF
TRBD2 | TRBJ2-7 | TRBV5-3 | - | TGTGCCAGAAGTCTCGGGAGGGCTGTCTACGAGCAGTACTTC | CARSLGRAVYEQYF
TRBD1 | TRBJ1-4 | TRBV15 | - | TGTGCCACCAGCAGAGGTCTGACAGGGGGCGATGAAAAACTGTTTTTT | CATSRGLTGGDEKLFF
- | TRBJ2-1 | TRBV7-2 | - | TGTGCCAGCAGCTTAGACCCTACATCGACTGGGGAGCAGTTCTTC | CASSLDPTSTGEQFF
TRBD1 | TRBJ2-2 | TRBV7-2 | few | TGTGCCAGCAGCTTTAGCAGGGGGATGGGGACCGGGGAGCTGTTTTTT | CASSFSRGMGTGELFF
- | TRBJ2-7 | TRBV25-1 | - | TGTGCCAGCAGTGAATCAGGGGCCTGGGGCTACTACGAGCAGTACTTC | CASSESGAWGYYEQYF
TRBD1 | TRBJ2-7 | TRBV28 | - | TGTGCCAGCAGTCTAGGACAGGGGGCTGACGAGCAGTACTTC | CASSLGQGADEQYF
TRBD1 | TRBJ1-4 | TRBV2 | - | TGTGCCAGCAGGCCTACAGGGGGCGGACGCGAAAAACTGTTTTTT | CASRPTGGGREKLFF
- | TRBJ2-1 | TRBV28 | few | TGTGCCAGCAGTACCCCAGGGGTTAGCTCCTACAATGAGCAGTTCTTC | CASSTPGVSSYNEQFF
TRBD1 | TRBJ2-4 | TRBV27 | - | TGTGCCAGCAGTCGGACAGGGGGCAAAAACATTCAGTACTTC | CASSRTGGKNIQYF
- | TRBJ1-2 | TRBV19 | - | TGTGCCAGTAGTATAGAGGCAGGGTATGGCTACACCTTC | CASSIEAGYGYTF
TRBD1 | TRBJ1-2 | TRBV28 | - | TGTGCCATCCTAGGACAGGCCTATGGCTACACCTTC | CAILGQAYGYTF
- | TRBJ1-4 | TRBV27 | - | TGTGCCAGCAGTTTATGGGGCGCCCAAACTAATGAAAAACTGTTTTTT | CASSLWGAQTNEKLFF
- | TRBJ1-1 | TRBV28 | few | TGTGCCAGCAGTTTCAATGGCGGTGAAGCTTTCTTT | CASSFNGGEAFF
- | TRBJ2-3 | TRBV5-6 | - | TGTGCCAGCAGCTTTGTCAGGGGCCGCACAGATACGCAGTATTTT | CASSFVRGRTDTQYF
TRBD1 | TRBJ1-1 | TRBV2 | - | TGTGCCAGCAGTCAGACAGGGGGGAACACTGAAGCTTTCTTT | CASSQTGGNTEAFF
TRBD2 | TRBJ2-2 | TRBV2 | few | TGTGCCAGCAGTGGACTAGCGGGAGGGCCGGGCACCGGGGAGCTGTTTTTT | CASSGLAGGPGTGELFF
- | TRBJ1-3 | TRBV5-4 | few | TGTGCCAGCAGCTTGAGTACTGAGAACACCATATATTTT | CASSLSTENTIYF
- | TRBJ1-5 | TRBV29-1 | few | TGCAGCGTTGCGGTTTCAGGGGATCAGCCCCAGCATTTT | CSVAVSGDQPQHF
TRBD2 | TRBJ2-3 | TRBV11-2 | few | TGTGCCAGCAGCTTAGGGACTAGCGTGACAGATACGCAGTATTTT | CASSLGTSVTDTQYF
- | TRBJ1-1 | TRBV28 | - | TGTGCCAGCAGTTTGCGGGAGGGCACTGAAGCTTTCTTT | CASSLREGTEAFF
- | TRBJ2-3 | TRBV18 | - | TGTGCCAGCTCACCAGGCAGGGGCCACACAGATACGCAGTATTTT | CASSPGRGHTDTQYF